The 24 T cell receptor beta chains below all came from one sample that was sequenced in a study of vaccination effects on CD4 cells after COVID-19 (dated by TCRdb to 2021 to 2024). The library was made by the immunoSEQ multiplex PCR assay. TCRdb provides this immuneACCESS table in a form limited to in-frame rearrangements. Some clones are lacking; in checked studies, under half of them reflect an unresolved V gene, and why the rest are absent is not known. Counted in this sample were 50,000 to 75,000 clones; about three quarters of them appeared once. The ten top clones hold under 3.5% of the sample. After roughly 11 days of culture, CD4+ T cells were isolated with the EasySep CD4+ T cell isolation kit. These receptors' targets are unknown. The sample here was CD4+ T cells from PBMCs cultured without peptide, taken before COVID-19 vaccination. All receptors come from a human donor who received a COVID-19 vaccine.

The chain joins TRBV9 to TRBJ2-7; D is perhaps TRBD1 or TRBD2 (6 bases each). The CDR3 loop spans 18 amino acids. V shed 4 bases and J shed 0 bases, with 23 bases lying between them. The germline CDR1 and CDR2 sequences are SGDLS and YYNGEE. For the CDR3, the DNA is TGTGCCAGCAGCCTAGGGGTACAGGGAGGTCATCCCTCCTACGAGCAGTACGTC. Its translation: CASSLGVQGGHPSYEQYV.

The chain employs TRBV7-2 and TRBJ1-2; tentatively, D is TRBD1 (5 bases). Between the trimmed V and J ends, which lost 1 base and 0 bases, there was a span of 12 bases. The CDR3 runs to 16 residues. CDR1 and CDR2 (germline): SGHTA, FQGNSA. The CDR3 bases are TGTGCCAGCAGCTTAGGGGGGGGGAACCCTAACTATGGCTACACCTTC. This codes for CASSLGGGNPNYGYTF.

The chain couples TRBV5-1 to TRBJ1-6; TRBD1 agrees at 10 bases. Germline values: CDR1 SGHRS, CDR2 YFSETQ. With 3 bases clipped from V and 7 bases from J, the junction kept 1 base outside the gene matches. This CDR3 is 14 amino acids long. The DNA of the CDR3 is TGCGCCAGCAGCTGGGGACAGGGGAATTCACCCCTCCACTTT. Translating it yields CASSWGQGNSPLHF.

This clone has a single count. The chain uses TRBV15 and TRBJ1-2, with D perhaps TRBD1 (6 bases). This CDR3 is 15 amino acids long. The V end was cut by 0 bases, the J end by 4 bases, with 12 bases between. Germline CDR1 is LNHNV and CDR2 is YYDKDF (reference sequence). The CDR3 is CATSRDRGTPYGYTF. CDR3 in DNA: TGTGCCACCAGCAGAGATCGGGGGACACCCTATGGCTACACCTTC.

This clone was detected a few times. V usage is TRBV4-1 and J usage is TRBJ1-2; D not resolved. The CDR3 is made up of 15 amino acids. In germline, CDR1 is MGHRA, CDR2 YSYEKL. Deletions cut 4 bases from V and 0 bases from J, with 12 bases between. The CDR3 reads CASSPIGSANYGYTF. DNA for the CDR3: TGCGCCAGCAGCCCGATCGGATCGGCTAACTATGGCTACACCTTC.

CDR3 protein: CASETGGNYGYTF. CDR3 DNA sequence: TGTGCCAGTGAGACAGGGGGAAACTATGGCTACACCTTC. This chain links TRBV6-5 with TRBJ1-2; 9 nucleotides agree with TRBD1. Germline lookup yields CDR1 MNHEY and CDR2 SVGAGI. The trim removed 9 bases at V and 2 bases at J, leaving 4 bases unmatched. CDR3 size: 13 residues.

The chain employs TRBV19 and TRBJ2-3; D is unresolved. Germline values: CDR1 LNHDA, CDR2 SQIVND (reference sequence). There are 13 residues in the CDR3. V lost 11 bases to trimming and J lost 4 bases, with 16 bases between them. As DNA, the CDR3 is TGTGCCTCGAACGAACGAACGGCAGATACGCAGTATTTT. Its translation is CASNERTADTQYF. Together with reference TRBV19 and TRBJ2-3, the CDR3 gives the full variable domain: DGGITQSPKYLFRKEGQNVTLSCEQNLNHDAMYWYRQDPGQGLRLIYYSQIVNDFQKGDIAEGYSVSREKKESFPLTVTSAQKNPTAFYLCASNERTADTQYFGPGTRLTVL.

DNA of the CDR3: TGTGCCAGTAGTCGCCAAAACAGGCTTGGAAACACCATATATTTT. Protein product: CASSRQNRLGNTIYF. The V and J genes are TRBV19 and TRBJ1-3; the D gene is possibly TRBD1 (5 bases). V was cut by 5 bases and J by 3 bases, with 14 bases left in between. The CDR3 runs 15 residues. Per germline, CDR1 LNHDA and CDR2 SQIVND (reference sequence). The full variable domain, completed using reference TRBV19 and TRBJ1-3, is DGGITQSPKYLFRKEGQNVTLSCEQNLNHDAMYWYRQDPGQGLRLIYYSQIVNDFQKGDIAEGYSVSREKKESFPLTVTSAQKNPTAFYLCASSRQNRLGNTIYFGEGSWLTVV.

The chain is built from TRBV9 and TRBJ2-2; 9 positions match TRBD2. CDR1 and CDR2 from the germline V gene are SGDLS and YYNGEE. J gave up 5 bases and V 2 bases, and 4 bases lay outside the gene matches. The length of the CDR3 is 15 residues. The CDR3 loop is CASSVGTSRTGELFF. The CDR3 bases are TGTGCCAGCAGCGTGGGGACTAGCCGAACCGGGGAGCTGTTTTTT.

The chain combines TRBV7-3 with TRBJ2-7; TRBD2 aligns across 7 bases. This CDR3 region has 15 residues. Germline assignment: CDR1 SGHTA and CDR2 FQGTGA. CDR3 region: CASSLGLVLSNEQYV. The CDR3 DNA is TGTGCCAGCAGCTTAGGACTAGTTCTCTCCAACGAGCAGTACGTC.

The chain recombines TRBV12-5 with TRBJ1-6; maybe TRBD1 (5 bases). Germline loops: CDR1 LGHNT, CDR2 FRNRAP. The CDR3 extends over 14 amino acids. The V gene lost 6 bases and the J gene lost 10 bases, with 16 bases spanning the gap. The CDR3 sequence: CASGAGASESPLHF. DNA for the CDR3: TGTGCTAGTGGCGCCGGGGCCTCGGAATCACCCCTCCACTTT.

A single count supports this clone. The chain couples TRBV28 to TRBJ1-4; no definite D call. The CDR3 has 14 amino acids. The germline V gene has CDR1 MDHEN and CDR2 SYDVKM. V dropped 7 bases and J dropped 0 bases, with 9 bases sitting between them. CDR3 nucleotides: TGTGCCAGCATTCACAGTTCAACTAATGAAAAACTGTTTTTT. Translation gives CASIHSSTNEKLFF.

This clone was found a few times. The chain carries TRBV2 and TRBJ1-3, with a weak D call TRBD1 (6 bases). Germline V gives CDR1 SNHLY, CDR2 FYNNEI. Trimming took 0 bases from V and 8 from J, leaving 11 bases between them. The CDR3 is 14 amino acids. The DNA for the CDR3 is TGTGCCAGCAGTGAAGCGCCGGGGGCGGACACCATATATTTT. Protein sequence: CASSEAPGADTIYF.

This chain links TRBV24-1 with TRBJ2-2; 8 nucleotides agree with TRBD1. After removal of 7 bases from V and 3 bases from J, the junction contained 3 bases not matched to a gene. The germline V gene has CDR1 KGHDR and CDR2 SFDVKD. The length of the CDR3 is 14 residues. The CDR3 protein is CATRGQGDTGELFF. The CDR3, as DNA: TGTGCCACCAGAGGACAGGGAGACACCGGGGAGCTGTTTTTT.

This sequence joins TRBV18 and TRBJ1-1; 8 bases map to TRBD1. The CDR3 totals 18 residues. With V trimmed by 1 base and J by 1 base, 11 bases remained unmatched. Germline values: CDR1 KGHSH, CDR2 LQKENI. Here the CDR3 DNA reads TGTGCCAGCTCACCACTTATCCGGGACAGGTCTAAGAACACTGAAGCTTTCTTT. This sequence encodes CASSPLIRDRSKNTEAFF.

This rearrangement joins TRBV20-1 to TRBJ1-4; D remains ambiguous. CDR3 length: 13 residues. Germline V lookup: CDR1 DFQATT, CDR2 SNEGSKA (reference sequence). V was clipped by 3 bases and J by 7 bases, with 12 bases between them. The CDR3 nucleotides read TGCAGTGCTAGTTTTGCGGGAGCTGAAAAACTGTTTTTT. Translating it yields CSASFAGAEKLFF.

The gene calls are TRBV7-2 and TRBJ2-3; 7 nucleotides align to TRBD2. The junction had 6 bases not matched to a gene; V was cut back by 1 base and J by 2 bases. This CDR3 comprises 16 residues. Germline V CDR1 and CDR2: SGHTA, FQGNSA. CDR3 DNA: TGTGCCAGCAGCTTAGTGGGGCGGGGGTACACAGATACGCAGTATTTT. Its translation is CASSLVGRGYTDTQYF.

The gene calls are TRBV19 and TRBJ2-3; TRBD1 agrees at 7 bases. There are 16 residues in the CDR3. V lost 5 bases to trimming and J lost 1 base; unmatched junction nucleotides: 9. The germline CDR1 and CDR2 sequences are LNHDA and SQIVND (reference sequence). CDR3 DNA sequence: TGTGCCAGTAGTGTAATCAACAGGGGAGGCACAGATACGCAGTATTTT. It encodes CASSVINRGGTDTQYF.

The chain employs TRBV2 and TRBJ2-5; 7 positions match TRBD2. The CDR3 contains 13 residues. Germline V gene lookup returns CDR1 SNHLY and CDR2 FYNNEI. The V gene end was trimmed by 5 bases and the J gene end by 4 bases; junction bases not matched to a gene: 4. CDR3 DNA sequence: TGTGCCAGCAGTCGACCGGGGGGAGAGACCCAGTACTTC. It yields the protein CASSRPGGETQYF.

The DNA of the CDR3 is TGTGCCAGCAGTCCCTGGACAGATAACTATGGCTACACCTTC. It is translated as CASSPWTDNYGYTF. The chain couples TRBV28 to TRBJ1-2, with D perhaps matching TRBD1 (6 bases). Trimming removed 5 bases from V and 1 base from J, with 11 bases in between. This CDR3 has 14 amino acids. Germline V lookup: CDR1 MDHEN, CDR2 SYDVKM.

This chain uses TRBV9 with TRBJ2-3; perhaps D is TRBD1 or TRBD2 (7 bases each). In germline, CDR1 is SGDLS, CDR2 YYNGEE. CDR3 size: 16 residues. Trimming took off 4 bases at V and 2 bases at J, with 17 bases between the two ends. The chain's CDR3 is CASSPREGANTDTQYF. In nucleotides, the CDR3 is TGTGCCAGCAGCCCAAGGGAGGGGGCTAACACAGATACGCAGTATTTT.

The chain is built from TRBV28 and TRBJ2-5; D ambiguous. V was pared by 7 bases and J by 6 bases, with 18 bases between. The CDR3 loop spans 14 amino acids. The germline V gene encodes CDR1 MDHEN and CDR2 SYDVKM. In DNA, the CDR3 is TGTGCCAGCACCCGGACCGGCACCCAGCAGACCCAGTACTTC. Amino acid sequence: CASTRTGTQQTQYF. Full variable domain (rest looked up from reference TRBV28 and TRBJ2-5): DVKVTQSSRYLVKRTGEKVFLECVQDMDHENMFWYRQDPGLGLRLIYFSYDVKMKEKGDIPEGYSVSREKKERFSLILESASTNQTSMYLCASTRTGTQQTQYFGPGTRLLVL.

The V gene is TRBV6-4, the J gene TRBJ2-7; D is ambiguous. This CDR3 region has 15 residues. V lost 1 base and J 6 bases, leaving 16 bases between the germline ends. CDR1 is MRHNA and CDR2 is SNTAGT in the germline V gene. The DNA of the CDR3 is TGTGCCAGCAGTGACTTACGGGTTTCCCCCTTCGAGCAGTACGTC. Its translation is CASSDLRVSPFEQYV.

This clone is a singleton in its sample. The V and J genes are TRBV30 and TRBJ2-5, with 7 bases that match TRBD2. The CDR3 contains 11 residues. Germline lookup yields CDR1 GTSNPN and CDR2 SVGIG (reference sequence). The V gene end was trimmed by 5 bases and the J gene end by 5 bases; junction bases not matched to a gene: 2. CDR3 in amino acids: CAWGGVETQYF. For the CDR3, the DNA is TGTGCCTGGGGGGGGGTCGAGACCCAGTACTTC.